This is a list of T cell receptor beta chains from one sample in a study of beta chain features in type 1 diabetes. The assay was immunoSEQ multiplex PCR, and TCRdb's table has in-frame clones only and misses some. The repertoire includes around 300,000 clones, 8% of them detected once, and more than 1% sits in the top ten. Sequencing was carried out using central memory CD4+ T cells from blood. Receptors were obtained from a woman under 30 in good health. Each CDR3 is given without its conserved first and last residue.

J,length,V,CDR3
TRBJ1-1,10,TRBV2,ASGWRGGEAF
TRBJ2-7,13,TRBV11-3,ASSQQGQNTYEQY
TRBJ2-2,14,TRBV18,ASSSHPGSNTGELF
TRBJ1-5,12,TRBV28,ASSYRRGSQPQH
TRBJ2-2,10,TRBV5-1,ASSIRTGELF
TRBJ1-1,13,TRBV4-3,ASSQDWGENTEAF
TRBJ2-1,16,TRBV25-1,ASRLGLAGASSYNEQF
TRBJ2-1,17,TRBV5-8,ASSPGLAGEKEGSNEQF
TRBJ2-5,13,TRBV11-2,ASSPSAGGRETQY
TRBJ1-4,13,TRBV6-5,ASSYTSGGGEKLF
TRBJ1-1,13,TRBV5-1,ASSLYPQGNTEAF